The 18 T cell receptor beta chains presented below share a single source sample, sequenced in a study of blood T cell repertoires in COVID-19. Measured with immunoSEQ multiplex PCR; TCRdb has only the in-frame clones, and not every one. The table has approximately 170,000 clones, roughly nine tenths seen once; the top ten hold under 5%. Sequences were obtained from peripheral blood. These receptors were collected from a woman in her 70s with acute or convalescent COVID-19.

The chain recombines TRBV5-1 with TRBJ2-7; 7 positions agree with TRBD2. Looked up from germline, CDR1 is SGHRS and CDR2 is YFSETQ. V was pared by 4 bases and J by 2 bases, with 12 bases of the junction left unmatched. The CDR3 runs 16 residues. CDR3 in DNA: TGCGCCAGCAGCCCCTGGGGGGGTTCCTCAACCTACGAGCAGTACTTC. Its protein is CASSPWGGSSTYEQYF.

V and J are TRBV9 and TRBJ2-3, with TRBD2 as a possible D gene (5 bases). The CDR3 has 16 residues. Trimming left V 0 bases short and J 2 bases short, with 13 bases between. Per the germline V gene, CDR1 is SGDLS and CDR2 is YYNGEE. DNA of the CDR3: TGTGCCAGCAGCGTAGAAGGTCTAGCCCCCACAGATACGCAGTATTTT. This sequence encodes CASSVEGLAPTDTQYF. Full variable domain (missing parts from reference TRBV9 and TRBJ2-3): DSGVTQTPKHLITATGQRVTLRCSPRSGDLSVYWYQQSLDQGLQFLIQYYNGEERAKGNILERFSAQQFPDLHSELNLSSLELGDSALYFCASSVEGLAPTDTQYFGPGTRLTVL.

The chain recombines TRBV5-1 with TRBJ2-1; D is undetermined. Germline-derived CDR1 and CDR2 are SGHRS and YFSETQ. The ends were cut back, 0 bases at V and 7 bases at J, with 11 bases in the middle. CDR3 size: 14 residues. The CDR3 loop reads CASSLEQVYNEQFF. Here the CDR3 DNA reads TGCGCCAGCAGCTTGGAGCAGGTGTATAATGAGCAGTTCTTC.

The gene calls are TRBV5-1 and TRBJ1-1; 9 bases are shared with TRBD1. V lost 0 bases, J lost 5 bases, and 8 bases stayed unmatched. Germline CDR1 SGHRS, CDR2 YFSETQ. The CDR3 contains 16 residues. The CDR3 DNA reads as TGCGCCAGCAGCTTGGGAACAGGGGGCCCGGGGACTGAAGCTTTCTTT. Amino acids: CASSLGTGGPGTEAFF.

The gene calls are TRBV11-2 and TRBJ1-2; 12 nucleotides align to TRBD1. This CDR3 is built from 16 residues. J gave up 8 bases and V 5 bases, and 12 bases lay outside the gene matches. Germline CDR1 is SGHAT and CDR2 is FQNNGV. The CDR3 coding sequence is TGTGCCAGCAGCCTCCAGCCGGGACAGGGGGCCGGGGGCTACACCTTC. It codes for CASSLQPGQGAGGYTF.

The V and J genes are TRBV19 and TRBJ1-2, with 10 bases lining up with TRBD1. V dropped 5 bases and J dropped 4; count of bases not matched to a gene: 7. CDR3 length: 15 amino acids. Germline V gene data show CDR1 as LNHDA and CDR2 as SQIVND (reference sequence). The CDR3 here is CASSPRTGGIYGYTF. The DNA of the CDR3 is TGTGCCAGTAGTCCACGGACAGGGGGGATCTATGGCTACACCTTC.

The J gene is TRBJ2-2, the V gene TRBV10-2; 8 positions agree with TRBD2. V was clipped by 3 bases and J by 5 bases; unmatched bases: 17. CDR1 and CDR2 (germline): WSHSY, SAAADI. The CDR3 is 19 residues long. CDR3 in amino acids: CASSDPTGGSGIGTGELFF. The CDR3 DNA reads as TGCGCCAGCAGTGACCCCACGGGGGGGTCTGGAATAGGTACCGGGGAGCTGTTTTTT.

This rearrangement joins TRBV29-1 to TRBJ2-5; TRBD1 agrees at 8 bases. CDR1 and CDR2 (germline): SQVTM, ANQGSEA. V lost 7 bases and J lost 3; bases outside the gene matches: 10. CDR3 length: 14 residues. The CDR3 reads CSGRDRGPEETQYF. The CDR3 nucleotides read TGCAGCGGGAGAGACAGGGGCCCCGAAGAGACCCAGTACTTC.

The chain couples TRBV4-2 to TRBJ2-7; 9 bases map to TRBD2. The CDR3 sequence is 16 residues long. Per the germline V gene, CDR1 is LGHNA and CDR2 is YNFKEQ. V gave up 4 bases and J gave up 3 bases; unmatched junction bases: 10. The CDR3 sequence is CASSPHSGRGDYEQYF. In nucleotides, the CDR3 is TGTGCCAGCAGCCCCCATAGCGGGAGAGGGGACTACGAGCAGTACTTC.

The chain carries TRBV29-1 and TRBJ2-5; 7 nucleotides align to TRBD2. CDR3 size: 12 residues. The germline gives CDR1 SQVTM, CDR2 ANQGSEA. V gave up 3 bases and J gave up 5 bases; unmatched junction bases: 3. CDR3 in amino acids: CSVDGRKETQYF. Written as DNA, the CDR3 is TGCAGCGTTGACGGGAGGAAGGAGACCCAGTACTTC.

This sequence joins TRBV5-4 and TRBJ1-1, with 8 positions matching TRBD1. V was clipped by 4 bases and J by 2 bases; unmatched bases: 13. Per the germline V gene, CDR1 is SGHNT and CDR2 is YYREEE (reference sequence). CDR3 length: 17 amino acids. CDR3 region: CASSAPDRAQFNTEAFF. The CDR3 nucleotides read TGTGCCAGCAGCGCCCCGGACAGGGCGCAATTCAACACTGAAGCTTTCTTT. The full variable domain, completed using reference TRBV5-4 and TRBJ1-1, is ETGVTQSPTHLIKTRGQQVTLRCSSQSGHNTVSWYQQALGQGPQFIFQYYREEENGRGNFPPRFSGLQFPNYSSELNVNALELDDSALYLCASSAPDRAQFNTEAFFGQGTRLTVV.

The chain recombines TRBV6-5 with TRBJ2-1; no definite D call. The V gene lost 6 bases and the J gene lost 2 bases, with 8 bases spanning the gap. The CDR3 contains 13 residues. Looked up from germline, CDR1 is MNHEY and CDR2 is SVGAGI. CDR3 bases: TGTGCCAGCAGCCCAACAGCCTACAATGAGCAGTTCTTC. This codes for CASSPTAYNEQFF.

V is TRBV19 and J is TRBJ2-1, with 11 bases that match TRBD2. This CDR3 is built from 16 residues. Losses at the gene ends were 1 base for V and 4 bases for J; bases not matched to a gene: 3. Germline assignment: CDR1 LNHDA and CDR2 SQIVND (reference sequence). The CDR3 region is CASSIVLAGGYNEQFF. As DNA, the CDR3 is TGTGCCAGTAGTATAGTGCTAGCGGGAGGTTACAATGAGCAGTTCTTC.

The chain combines TRBV2 with TRBJ1-1; D unresolved. V was trimmed by 2 bases and J by 1 base, leaving 2 bases between them. This CDR3 has 12 amino acids. Germline V gives CDR1 SNHLY, CDR2 FYNNEI. CDR3 protein: CASSEQNTEAFF. Here the CDR3 DNA reads TGTGCCAGCAGTGAACAGAACACTGAAGCTTTCTTT.

The chain is built from TRBV11-2 and TRBJ2-7; no clear D. The germline V and J ends were trimmed by 5 bases and 2 bases, with 7 bases remaining between them. The CDR3 loop spans 12 amino acids. Per the germline V gene, CDR1 is SGHAT and CDR2 is FQNNGV. In nucleotides, the CDR3 is TGTGCCAGCAGCCCTGGGCCCTACGAGCAGTACTTC. This gives the protein CASSPGPYEQYF.

This chain connects TRBV7-9 to TRBJ2-1; D is undetermined. Deletions cut 4 bases from V and 10 bases from J, with 11 bases between. This CDR3 has 12 residues. Germline V gene data show CDR1 as SEHNR and CDR2 as FQNEAQ (reference sequence). The CDR3 nucleotides read TGTGCCAGCAGCTCCTTTACCAGGGAGCAGTTCTTC. Protein: CASSSFTREQFF.

The chain recombines TRBV3-1 (or the pseudogene TRBV3-2) with TRBJ2-1; 10 bases align to TRBD2. The J segment lost 3 bases and the V segment lost 4 bases, leaving 6 bases of the junction unmatched. Germline V CDR1 and CDR2: LGHDT, YNNKEL (reference sequence). The CDR3 totals 16 residues. The CDR3 protein is CASSPVAGGIYNEQFF. CDR3 DNA: TGTGCCAGCAGCCCCGTAGCGGGGGGCATCTACAATGAGCAGTTCTTC.

V usage is TRBV30 and J usage is TRBJ1-3; possible D gene TRBD1, 5 bases. V lost 5 bases and J 1 base, leaving 6 bases between the germline ends. Germline V gene sequence: CDR1 GTSNPN, CDR2 SVGIG (reference sequence). The CDR3 extends over 12 amino acids. CDR3 region: CAWAGSGNTIYF. DNA for the CDR3: TGTGCCTGGGCAGGGTCTGGAAACACCATATATTTT.